The 8 T cell receptor beta chains reported below all come from one sample, sequenced in a study of blood T cell repertoires in COVID-19. Libraries were prepared by immunoSEQ multiplex PCR; TCRdb keeps only in-frame clonotypes and omits some of them. The sample lists under 95,000 clones, about 80% occurring once. The sample taken for sequencing was peripheral blood. The source is a man aged 55-75 years with active or convalescent COVID-19.

This chain's CDR3 is CASSPVGQGYQETQYF. CDR3 in DNA: TGTGCCAGCTCACCTGTCGGACAGGGCTACCAAGAGACCCAGTACTTC. This sequence joins TRBV18 and TRBJ2-5; 8 bases match TRBD1. V lost 3 bases, J lost 0 bases, and 6 bases stayed unmatched. Per the germline V gene, CDR1 is KGHSH and CDR2 is LQKENI. This CDR3 region has 16 residues.

This clone was found once. The chain couples TRBV5-6 to TRBJ2-3, with D tentatively TRBD1 (5 bases). Per the germline V gene, CDR1 is SGHDT and CDR2 is YYEEEE. V lost 4 bases to trimming and J lost 0 bases, with 9 bases between them. The CDR3 consists of 14 residues. CDR3 DNA sequence: TGTGCCAGCAGCGCGACAGTCAGCACAGATACGCAGTATTTT. Its translation is CASSATVSTDTQYF.

V usage is TRBV2 and J usage is TRBJ2-1; TRBD1 matches at 7 bases. This CDR3 contains 13 residues. Germline V gene lookup returns CDR1 SNHLY and CDR2 FYNNEI. J lost 7 bases, V lost 4 bases, and 4 bases had no gene match. The CDR3 loop is CASSADRINEQFF. CDR3 coding DNA: TGTGCCAGCAGTGCGGACAGGATAAATGAGCAGTTCTTC.

The V gene is TRBV2, the J gene TRBJ2-5, with D maybe TRBD2 (5 bases). Trimming pared 3 bases from V and 1 base from J, leaving 9 bases between. The CDR3 runs to 14 residues. The germline V gene encodes CDR1 SNHLY and CDR2 FYNNEI. This CDR3 reads CASSEVTTQETQYF. DNA for the CDR3: TGTGCCAGCAGTGAGGTGACTACCCAAGAGACCCAGTACTTC.

This chain joins TRBV2 and TRBJ2-7; 7 bases map to TRBD1. The J segment lost 5 bases and the V segment lost 0 bases, leaving 7 bases of the junction unmatched. In germline, CDR1 is SNHLY, CDR2 FYNNEI. This CDR3 is 15 amino acids long. The CDR3 DNA reads TGTGCCAGCAGTGAAGCAAGACAGGGTTCGGACGAGCAGTACTTC. Translating gives CASSEARQGSDEQYF. The full variable domain, rest sourced from reference TRBV2 and TRBJ2-7, is EPEVTQTPSHQVTQMGQEVILRCVPISNHLYFYWYRQILGQKVEFLVSFYNNEISEKSEIFDDQFSVERPDGSNFTLKIRSTKLEDSAMYFCASSEARQGSDEQYFGPGTRLTVT.

V and J are TRBV29-1 and TRBJ2-2; perhaps TRBD1 as D (6 bases). CDR1 is SQVTM, CDR2 ANQGSEA, per germline. There are 12 residues in the CDR3. Trimming left V 8 bases short and J 7 bases short, with 14 bases between. The DNA of the CDR3 is TGCAGCCTGACAGGCCCCAGCGGGGAGCTGTTTTTT. The encoded protein is CSLTGPSGELFF.

The chain couples TRBV4-1 to TRBJ1-6, with 8 bases fitting TRBD1. Germline V gene data show CDR1 as MGHRA and CDR2 as YSYEKL. The CDR3 runs 18 residues. Trimming removed 1 base from V and 0 bases from J; junction bases left unmatched: 5. The CDR3 reads CASSQGHRGSSYNSPLHF. As DNA, the CDR3 is TGCGCCAGCAGCCAAGGACACAGGGGGAGCTCCTATAATTCACCCCTCCACTTT.

V and J are TRBV5-1 and TRBJ2-1, with TRBD2 matching over 7 bases. Trimming removed 4 bases from V and 2 bases from J; junction bases left unmatched: 6. The germline gives CDR1 SGHRS, CDR2 YFSETQ. The CDR3 runs to 15 residues. CDR3 sequence: CASSPGLPPYNEQFF. Written as DNA, the CDR3 is TGCGCCAGCAGCCCGGGACTACCACCCTACAATGAGCAGTTCTTC.